The 22 T cell receptor beta chains below all came from one sample that was sequenced in a study of T cells in Graves' hyperthyroidism and ophthalmopathy. Amplification of TCR beta CDR3 regions used RNA as the template. Primed by the HTBI set, a first-round RT-PCR was run on the TCR CDR3. One entry per CDR3 protein, called by TCRdb with MiXCR from the multiplex PCR reads. The sample shows approximately 250,000 distinct CDR3 sequences, around 24% of them seen only once. The material sequenced was blood. These receptors came from a woman aged 35 to 49 with Graves' ophthalmopathy.

This clonotype was seen repeatedly, ten times or more. The chain is built from TRBV7-9 and TRBJ2-5; no reliable D call. There are 13 residues in the CDR3. V was shortened by 3 bases and J by 1 base, with 6 bases between the two germline ends. CDR1 SEHNR and CDR2 FQNEAQ come from the germline V gene (reference sequence). The CDR3 region has the DNA TGTGCCAGCAGCTTCCCGCCCCAAGAGACCCAGTACTTC. Its translation: CASSFPPQETQYF.

This clonotype was recorded at least ten times. The chain has TRBV6-1 and TRBJ1-2; D ambiguous. CDR1 and CDR2 from the germline V gene are MNHNS and SASEGT. This CDR3 has 14 residues. V lost 4 bases to trimming and J lost 0 bases, with 9 bases between them. The CDR3 sequence is CASSVGQTNYGYTF. CDR3 nucleotide sequence: TGTGCCAGCAGTGTCGGCCAAACTAACTATGGCTACACCTTC.

The chain joins TRBV5-1 to TRBJ2-2; a possible D gene is TRBD2 (6 bases). Germline CDR1 SGHRS, CDR2 YFSETQ. The CDR3 contains 15 residues. V was trimmed by 4 bases and J by 4 bases, leaving 14 bases between them. CDR3 sequence reads: CASSPTGGLTGELFF. In DNA, the CDR3 is TGCGCCAGCAGCCCGACCGGAGGGCTCACCGGGGAGCTGTTTTTT.

The rearrangement uses TRBV6-5 and TRBJ1-5; D is possibly TRBD1 (5 bases). The CDR3 runs 15 residues. Germline-derived CDR1 and CDR2 are MNHEY and SVGAGI. Trimming pared 0 bases from V and 6 bases from J, leaving 12 bases between. CDR3 region: CASSYSGAWGQPQHF. The CDR3 DNA reads TGTGCCAGCAGTTACTCCGGGGCTTGGGGTCAGCCCCAGCATTTT.

This clonotype was recorded many times. V is TRBV28 and J is TRBJ2-7, with D perhaps matching TRBD2 (5 bases). From germline, CDR1 is MDHEN and CDR2 SYDVKM. V was pared by 5 bases and J by 5 bases, with 19 bases between. The CDR3 runs to 15 residues. The CDR3 loop is CASSARGTKRDEQYF. As DNA, the CDR3 is TGTGCCAGCAGTGCCCGGGGTACCAAAAGGGACGAGCAGTACTTC. The complete variable domain, with remaining parts taken from reference TRBV28 and TRBJ2-7, reads DVKVTQSSRYLVKRTGEKVFLECVQDMDHENMFWYRQDPGLGLRLIYFSYDVKMKEKGDIPEGYSVSREKKERFSLILESASTNQTSMYLCASSARGTKRDEQYFGPGTRLTVT.

This clonotype was counted only a few times. The V call is TRBV12-5, the J call TRBJ2-6; D not certain. The CDR3 sequence is 14 residues long. Per germline, CDR1 LGHNT and CDR2 FRNRAP. V lost 6 bases, J lost 3 bases, and 9 bases lay in between. The CDR3 here is CASGHSSGANVLTF. Here the CDR3 DNA reads TGTGCTAGTGGCCATAGCAGTGGGGCCAACGTCCTGACTTTC.

A remark on this clonotype: The junction does not match germline at one end; this may be a read error. The rearrangement links TRBV12-3 or TRBV12-4 to TRBJ2-7, with 9 bases matching TRBD1. CDR3 length equals 15 residues. As DNA, the CDR3 is TGTGCCACCAGTCCCTCGGGGACAGGGCCCCACGAGCAGTACTTC. This gives the protein CATSPSGTGPHEQYF.

In its sample, this clonotype was seen a few times. The chain is built from TRBV5-1 and TRBJ1-6; no firm D call. Germline CDR1 SGHRS, CDR2 YFSETQ. Trimming removed 3 bases at V and 6 bases at J, with 10 bases between. CDR3 size: 14 residues. DNA for the CDR3: TGCGCCAGCAGCTCCGGACCGATTAATTCACCCCTCCACTTT. It encodes CASSSGPINSPLHF.

The chain combines TRBV27 with TRBJ2-1, with 8 bases identical to TRBD1. The J segment lost 4 bases and the V segment lost 4 bases, leaving 6 bases of the junction unmatched. The CDR3 consists of 15 residues. CDR1 and CDR2 (germline): MNHEY, SMNVEV (reference sequence). The CDR3 loop reads CASSSRQGRYNEQFF. CDR3 sequence (DNA): TGTGCCAGCAGTTCCCGACAGGGGCGATACAATGAGCAGTTCTTC.

This clonotype came up many times. The rearrangement joins TRBV13 to TRBJ2-7; tentatively, D is TRBD2 (7 bases). Germline CDR1 reads PRHDT; CDR2 reads FYEKMQ (reference sequence). V gave up 2 bases and J gave up 3 bases, with 14 bases separating them. The CDR3 length is 15 residues. The CDR3 bases are TGTGCCAGCAGCTTATCGGGGGGCGTTGACTACGAGCAGTACTTC. It codes for CASSLSGGVDYEQYF.

This clonotype appeared many times. J is TRBJ1-2 and V is TRBV30; no reliable D call. V lost 2 bases to trimming and J lost 7 bases, with 17 bases between them. The CDR3 has 14 amino acids. Germline V lookup: CDR1 GTSNPN, CDR2 SVGIG (reference sequence). The CDR3 sequence: CAWSPPQRMSGYTF. The CDR3 nucleotides are TGTGCCTGGAGTCCCCCACAGAGGATGAGTGGCTACACCTTC.

V and J are TRBV6-1 and TRBJ1-5, with no clear D. Germline V gene lookup returns CDR1 MNHNS and CDR2 SASEGT. Trimming took off 5 bases at V and 6 bases at J, with 11 bases between the two ends. The CDR3 runs to 13 residues. CDR3 sequence reads: CASSLTVVQPQHF. CDR3 DNA sequence: TGTGCCAGCAGTCTCACAGTGGTTCAGCCCCAGCATTTT.

There are many counts of this clonotype. The chain is built from TRBV11-2 and TRBJ1-2; D may be TRBD1 (5 bases). Trimming shortened V by 5 bases and J by 8 bases, and 15 bases separated the two germline ends. Germline V gives CDR1 SGHAT, CDR2 FQNNGV. The CDR3 totals 13 residues. The DNA for the CDR3 is TGTGCCAGCAGCCCCCCTGCGGGGCTGGGCTACACCTTC. It is translated as CASSPPAGLGYTF.

The V gene is TRBV28, the J gene TRBJ2-7, with 8 bases lining up with TRBD2. V was pared by 5 bases and J by 2 bases, with 8 bases of the junction left unmatched. The CDR3 has 15 amino acids. Germline assignment: CDR1 MDHEN and CDR2 SYDVKM. The CDR3 protein is CASSATLAGPYEQYF. The DNA of the CDR3 is TGTGCCAGCAGTGCAACCTTAGCGGGACCCTACGAGCAGTACTTC.

This clonotype occurred many times. The chain couples TRBV28 to TRBJ1-5; D is uncertain. CDR1 and CDR2 (germline): MDHEN, SYDVKM. This CDR3 spans 15 amino acids. Trimming left V 1 base short and J 1 base short, with 8 bases between. For the CDR3, the DNA is TGTGCCAGCAGTTTATTCCAGGAAAGCAATCAGCCCCAGCATTTT. It codes for CASSLFQESNQPQHF. Full variable domain (rest looked up from reference TRBV28 and TRBJ1-5): DVKVTQSSRYLVKRTGEKVFLECVQDMDHENMFWYRQDPGLGLRLIYFSYDVKMKEKGDIPEGYSVSREKKERFSLILESASTNQTSMYLCASSLFQESNQPQHFGDGTRLSIL.

This clonotype has at least ten counts. This chain links TRBV7-8 with TRBJ2-7; 9 positions match TRBD2. V dropped 3 bases and J dropped 5; count of bases not matched to a gene: 11. Germline CDR1 and CDR2: SGHVS and FQNEAQ. The CDR3 is made up of 16 amino acids. The CDR3 sequence: CASSFPTRTSVNEQYF. The CDR3 DNA reads TGTGCCAGCAGCTTCCCCACGCGGACTAGCGTTAACGAGCAGTACTTC. Looking up the rest from reference TRBV7-8 and TRBJ2-7 gives the full variable domain: GAGVSQSPRYKVAKRGQDVALRCDPISGHVSLFWYQQALGQGPEFLTYFQNEAQLDKSGLPSDRFFAERPEGSVSTLKIQRTQQEDSAVYLCASSFPTRTSVNEQYFGPGTRLTVT.

Many counts were recorded for this clonotype. V is TRBV2 and J is TRBJ2-1, with D possibly matching TRBD1 (5 bases). The CDR3 sequence is 13 residues long. The germline gives CDR1 SNHLY, CDR2 FYNNEI. The germline V and J ends were trimmed by 7 bases and 8 bases, with 15 bases remaining between them. The CDR3 DNA reads TGTGCCAGCAAAGGGGATTGGGGCGATGAGCAGTTCTTC. Translation gives CASKGDWGDEQFF.

This clonotype was seen repeatedly, ten times or more. The gene calls are TRBV12-3 or TRBV12-4 and TRBJ2-2; D is perhaps TRBD1 (5 bases). The CDR3 extends over 16 amino acids. Deletions cut 5 bases from V and 4 bases from J, with 17 bases between. This CDR3 is CASSEDRAQGTGELFF. The CDR3, as DNA: TGTGCCAGCAGTGAAGATCGGGCTCAGGGCACCGGGGAGCTGTTTTTT.

The sample holds many counts of this clonotype. The chain carries TRBV12-3 or TRBV12-4 and TRBJ2-5; 9 bases are a match to TRBD2. This CDR3 comprises 18 residues. V gave up 5 bases and J gave up 1 base; unmatched junction bases: 14. The CDR3 spells CASSRGSELAGFQETQYF. CDR3 DNA sequence: TGTGCCAGCAGTAGGGGTTCCGAACTAGCGGGCTTCCAAGAGACCCAGTACTTC.

The chain combines TRBV30 with TRBJ2-2; D possibly matches TRBD1 or TRBD2 (5 bases each). Germline V gene sequence: CDR1 GTSNPN, CDR2 SVGIG (reference sequence). V was cut by 0 bases and J by 1 base, with 12 bases left in between. The CDR3 extends over 16 amino acids. CDR3 residues: CAWSVKGPRNTGELFF. Written as DNA, the CDR3 is TGTGCCTGGAGTGTAAAGGGACCGAGGAACACCGGGGAGCTGTTTTTT.

This clonotype was seen ten or more times. The chain employs TRBV28 and TRBJ2-5; D not resolved. This CDR3 has 14 residues. The germline V gene encodes CDR1 MDHEN and CDR2 SYDVKM. The germline V and J ends were trimmed by 5 bases and 1 base, with 11 bases remaining between them. CDR3: CASSRVDFQETQYF. CDR3 DNA sequence: TGTGCCAGCAGTCGAGTCGACTTCCAAGAGACCCAGTACTTC.

This clonotype was recorded at least ten times. V and J are TRBV28 and TRBJ2-6; D unclear. In germline, CDR1 is MDHEN, CDR2 SYDVKM. This CDR3 has 14 amino acids. Trimming removed 4 bases at V and 0 bases at J, with 4 bases between. The CDR3 spells CASSWNSGANVLTF. In nucleotides, the CDR3 is TGTGCCAGCAGTTGGAACTCTGGGGCCAACGTCCTGACTTTC.